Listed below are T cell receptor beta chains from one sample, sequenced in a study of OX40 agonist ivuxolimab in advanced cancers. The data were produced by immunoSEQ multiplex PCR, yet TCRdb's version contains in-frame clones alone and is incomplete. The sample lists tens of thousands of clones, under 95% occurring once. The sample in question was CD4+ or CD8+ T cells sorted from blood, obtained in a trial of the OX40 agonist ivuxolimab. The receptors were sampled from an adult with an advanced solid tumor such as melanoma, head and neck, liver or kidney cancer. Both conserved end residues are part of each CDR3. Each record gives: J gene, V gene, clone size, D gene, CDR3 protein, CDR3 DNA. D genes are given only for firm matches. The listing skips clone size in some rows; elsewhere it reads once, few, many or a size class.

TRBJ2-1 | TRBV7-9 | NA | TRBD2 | CASTASLAGAWNEQFF | TGTGCCAGCACCGCAAGCCTAGCGGGAGCTTGGAATGAGCAGTTCTTC
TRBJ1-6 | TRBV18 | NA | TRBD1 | CASSPDRGGSPLHF | TGTGCCAGCTCACCCGACAGGGGAGGATCACCCCTCCACTTT
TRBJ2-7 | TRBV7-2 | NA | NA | CASSAPNQGYEQYF | TGTGCCAGCAGCGCCCCGAACCAGGGTTACGAGCAGTACTTC
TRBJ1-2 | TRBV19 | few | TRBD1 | CASRRDRGNYGYTF | TGTGCCAGTAGAAGGGACAGGGGTAACTATGGCTACACCTTC
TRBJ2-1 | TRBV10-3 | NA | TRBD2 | CAISEVPGGRYNEQFF | TGTGCCATCAGTGAGGTCCCGGGGGGTCGATACAATGAGCAGTTCTTC
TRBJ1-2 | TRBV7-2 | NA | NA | CASSNSQGPYGYTF | TGTGCCAGCAGCAATTCCCAGGGCCCCTATGGCTACACCTTC
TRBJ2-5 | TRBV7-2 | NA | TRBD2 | CASSPATGTSGAEAQYF | TGTGCCAGCAGCCCAGCAACCGGGACTAGCGGAGCGGAGGCCCAGTACTTC
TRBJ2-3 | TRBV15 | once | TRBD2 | CATSITGGNTQYF | TGTGCCACCAGCATAACGGGAGGGAATACGCAGTATTTT
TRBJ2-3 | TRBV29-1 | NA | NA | CSVESGTVGLAQYF | TGCAGCGTTGAGTCGGGGACGGTTGGATTAGCGCAGTATTTT
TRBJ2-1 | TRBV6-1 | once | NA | CASSTGRATLMGQFF | TGTGCCAGCTCCACGGGGCGGGCTACCCTAATGGGGCAGTTCTTC
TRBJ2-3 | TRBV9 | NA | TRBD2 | CASSVVASGGASDTQYF | TGTGCCAGCAGCGTAGTAGCTAGCGGGGGGGCTTCCGATACGCAGTATTTT
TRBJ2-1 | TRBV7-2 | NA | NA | CASSPLTPNEQFF | TGTGCCAGCAGCCCATTGACTCCAAATGAGCAGTTCTTC
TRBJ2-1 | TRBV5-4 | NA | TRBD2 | CASSPRLAGTYNEQFF | TGTGCCAGCAGCCCGAGACTAGCGGGGACCTACAATGAGCAGTTCTTC
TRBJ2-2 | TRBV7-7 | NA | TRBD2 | CASSFGLAGTTGELFF | TGTGCCAGCAGCTTTGGTCTAGCGGGGACCACCGGGGAGCTGTTTTTT
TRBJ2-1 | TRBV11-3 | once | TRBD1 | CASSQTLTGVNEQFF | TGTGCCAGCAGCCAAACCCTGACAGGGGTGAATGAGCAGTTCTTC
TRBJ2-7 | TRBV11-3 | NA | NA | CASSLGATEYEQYF | TGTGCCAGCAGCTTAGGTGCGACGGAGTACGAGCAGTACTTC
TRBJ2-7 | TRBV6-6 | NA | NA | CASSSTTASSYEQYF | TGTGCCAGCAGTTCAACGACGGCTAGCTCCTACGAGCAGTACTTC
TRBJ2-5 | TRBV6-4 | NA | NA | CASSDSGAAGETQYF | TGTGCCAGCAGTGACTCTGGAGCGGCGGGAGAGACCCAGTACTTC
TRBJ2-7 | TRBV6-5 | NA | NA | CAIKKSGTYEQYF | TGTGCCATCAAAAAGTCGGGGACCTACGAGCAGTACTTC
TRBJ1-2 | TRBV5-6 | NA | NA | CASSLSAPYGYTF | TGTGCCAGCAGCTTATCGGCCCCCTATGGCTACACCTTC
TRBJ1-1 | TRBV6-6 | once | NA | CASSYYGTQNTEAFF | TGTGCCAGCAGTTACTACGGGACACAGAACACTGAAGCTTTCTTT
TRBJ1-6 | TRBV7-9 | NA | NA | CASTLSTGLLNSPLHF | TGTGCCAGCACCTTATCGACAGGCCTCCTTAATTCACCCCTCCACTTT
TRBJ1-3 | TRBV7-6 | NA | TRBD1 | CASSLVDRVGNTIYF | TGTGCCAGCAGCTTAGTAGACAGGGTCGGAAACACCATATATTTT
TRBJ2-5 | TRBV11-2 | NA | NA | CASSLSVFQETQYF | TGTGCCAGCAGCTTATCGGTATTCCAAGAGACCCAGTACTTC
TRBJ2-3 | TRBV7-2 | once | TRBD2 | CASSSGLAGVGDTQYF | TGTGCCAGCAGCTCGGGACTAGCGGGAGTGGGAGATACGCAGTATTTT
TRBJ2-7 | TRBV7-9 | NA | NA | CASMRLPSYEQYF | TGTGCCAGTATGCGACTACCCTCCTACGAGCAGTACTTC